This is a list of T cell receptor beta chains from one sample in a study of T-cell reconstitution after alpha-beta-depleted transplantation in children. TCRdb re-derived calls from the PCR reads in MiXCR, one entry per CDR3 protein. The table lists some 120,000 distinct CDR3 sequences, over 9% of them singletons. This specimen consisted of PBMCs, obtained before TCRalphabeta/CD19-depleted stem cell transplant. All receptors derive from a boy aged 2 to 10 with acute lymphoblastic leukemia, due to receive a stem cell transplant. CDR3s include the opening cysteine and the closing phenylalanine or tryptophan.

>TRBV20-1|TRBJ2-1
CSASSTSGRNEQFF
>TRBV5-1|TRBJ1-1
CASRSGPNTEAFF
>TRBV3-1|TRBJ2-2
CASSQEHRVLERTGELFF
>TRBV14|TRBJ2-5
CASSPFTSYQETQYF
>TRBV7-8|TRBJ2-1
CASSSSGTGSNNEQFF
>TRBV20-1|TRBJ2-7
CSARDVDRGTYEQYF
>TRBV2|TRBJ1-1
CASSEKGDSTEAFF
>TRBV11-2|TRBJ2-3
CASSSGTGTSGDTQYF
>TRBV24-1|TRBJ1-2
CATSDASTGIDGYTF
>TRBV7-9|TRBJ2-1
CASSFQPLSSYNEQFF
>TRBV5-1|TRBJ2-2
CASSFGQGANTGELFF
>TRBV6-4|TRBJ2-1
CTSSDGPGGNEQFF
>TRBV27|TRBJ2-7
CASSLRGTSGHYEQYF
>TRBV20-1|TRBJ1-3
CSVQANGNTIYF
>TRBV6-5|TRBJ2-1
CASSYRTSGSHNEQFF
>TRBV12-3/TRBV12-4|TRBJ1-2
CASSLLQGKLVYGYTF
>TRBV5-1|TRBJ2-1
CASSLGGSGSEQFF
>TRBV30|TRBJ1-5
CAWSVLESGGQPQHF
>TRBV20-1|TRBJ2-1
CSASLPGLAGVTEQFF
>TRBV28|TRBJ2-7
CASSPGLDRDEQYF
>TRBV29-1|TRBJ2-5
CSHSGTGGVETQYF
>TRBV7-3|TRBJ2-1
CASSVSPRAGGHEQFF
>TRBV20-1|TRBJ2-5
CSAPRGGIAGYQETQYF
>TRBV7-6|TRBJ2-1
CASSRTSGNNEQFF
>TRBV5-1|TRBJ2-7
CASSPGTGGIREQYF
>TRBV12-3/TRBV12-4|TRBJ2-5
CASSSQGQRGGETQYF
>TRBV3-1|TRBJ1-4
CASSQVPPGPTNEKLFF
>TRBV6-5|TRBJ1-5
CASSYSLNNRASKGQPQHF
>TRBV7-9|TRBJ2-7
CASSYDPYEQYF
>TRBV3-1|TRBJ1-4
CASSPRVRVGF
>TRBV27|TRBJ1-1
CASSLDHTNTEAFF
>TRBV30|TRBJ2-1
CAWMFENYNEQFF
>TRBV6-2/TRBV6-3|TRBJ2-7
CASSPRTSGTGYEQYF
>TRBV6-1|TRBJ2-2
CASSQNRVVAGELFF
>TRBV6-2/TRBV6-3|TRBJ2-5
CASSYSSRGETQYF
>TRBV12-3/TRBV12-4|TRBJ1-1
CASNILGGTEAFF
>TRBV20-1|TRBJ2-2
CSAAGNGELFF
>TRBV20-1|TRBJ1-6
CSARAGTQAINSPLHF
>TRBV3-1|TRBJ2-2
CASSQVSSGIGELFF
>TRBV10-3|TRBJ2-3
CAISESLKLAGEGNTQYF
>TRBV3-1|TRBJ2-2
CASSPGGDSTGELFF
>TRBV20-1|TRBJ2-5
CSAPAPTPETQYF